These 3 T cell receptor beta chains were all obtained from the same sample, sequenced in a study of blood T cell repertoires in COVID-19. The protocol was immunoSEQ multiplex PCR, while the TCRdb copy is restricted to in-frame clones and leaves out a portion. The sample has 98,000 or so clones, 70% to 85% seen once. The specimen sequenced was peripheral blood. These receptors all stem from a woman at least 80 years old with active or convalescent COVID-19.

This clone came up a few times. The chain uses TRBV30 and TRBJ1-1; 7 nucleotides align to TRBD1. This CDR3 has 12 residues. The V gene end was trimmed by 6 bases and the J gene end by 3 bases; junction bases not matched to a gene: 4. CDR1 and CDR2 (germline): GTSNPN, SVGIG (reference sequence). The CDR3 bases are TGTGCCTGTCACAGGGGAGACACTGAAGCTTTCTTT. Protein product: CACHRGDTEAFF.

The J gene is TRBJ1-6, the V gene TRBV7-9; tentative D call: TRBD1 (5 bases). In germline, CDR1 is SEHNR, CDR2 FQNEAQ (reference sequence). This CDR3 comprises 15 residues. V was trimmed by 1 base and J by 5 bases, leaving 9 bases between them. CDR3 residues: CASSLVGGDNSPLHF. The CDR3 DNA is TGTGCCAGCAGCTTAGTTGGGGGGGATAATTCACCCCTCCACTTT.

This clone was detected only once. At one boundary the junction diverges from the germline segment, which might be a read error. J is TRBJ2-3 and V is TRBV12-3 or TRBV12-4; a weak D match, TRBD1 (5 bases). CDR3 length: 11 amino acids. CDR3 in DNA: TGTGCCAGCGGTGGGGCAGATGCGCAGTATTTT. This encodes CASGGADAQYF.